This T cell receptor (beta chain) was sequenced in a study of CD8+ T cells in alopecia areata (dated by TCRdb to 2016 to 2019). With respect to the entire study: Treated patients were enrolled in an open-label pilot trial of oral tofacitinib at 5 to 10 mg twice daily for moderate-to-severe alopecia areata. Tofacitinib was given for 6 to 18 months, followed by 6 months of follow-up off drug to assess delayed response and recurrence. On the human side, TCRbeta sequencing was run on scalp tissue and on sorted CD4+ and CD8+ peripheral blood T cells from healthy controls and from alopecia areata patients with either patchy or totalis/universalis disease. TCRbeta CDR3 regions were amplified by immunoSEQ multiplex PCR using 35 Vbeta forward and 13 Jbeta reverse primers. Scalp clonality was compared among normal scalp (n=4), patchy alopecia areata scalp (n=8), and alopecia totalis/universalis scalp (n=8). Biopsies were taken from tofacitinib-treated patients at baseline and at 4 and 24 weeks of treatment, and a later scalp biopsy was taken in several of the tofacitinib-treated patients. RNA was obtained with the PAXgene miRNA kit for fixed scalp, the miRNeasy kit for PBMCs, and the RNeasy kit for mouse skin. In both human patients and the C3H/HeJ mouse model, the study applied high-throughput TCRbeta sequencing to look at T cell clonal expansion in alopecia areata.

About this clone itself: The clone's antigen remains unknown. Base quality data are lacking; no much larger clone is found one base away.

The intended sense of this specimen's time point label: baseline before oral tofacitinib. Lesional scalp punch biopsies and peripheral blood were collected from alopecia areata patients. PBMCs were isolated by density centrifugation and stained for CD3, CD4 and CD8, after which CD4+ and CD8+ T cells were sorted on a FACSAria. General conclusions and limits of the study: Shared TCR sequences between patients were less evident than in mice, which may be partly attributable to HLA diversity in the patient population. Unlike mouse skin, where gammadelta T cells dominate, normal human skin contains resident alphabeta T cells that get sequenced too, which complicates analysis of the scalp TCR repertoire. Higher clonality and more expanded CD8+ clones were observed in lesional scalp than in normal scalp, particularly in alopecia totalis/universalis, a finding suggestive of antigenic drive.

Libraries were built with the immunoSEQ multiplex PCR assay. RNA was extracted from all samples and reverse transcribed into cDNA as template for TCR sequencing. First-strand cDNA was synthesized with SuperScript III using a 2:1 mix of oligo-dT and random hexamers. A synthetic immune receptor repertoire was used to measure amplification bias, and any remaining bias was corrected computationally. Per the source publication's procedure: Raw reads were preprocessed for error removal, and CDR3 was defined according to IMGT conventions as running from the conserved cysteine to phenylalanine. Clonality was computed as 1 minus the Shannon entropy, with the entropy normalized by log2 of the number of productive unique TCRs. Scalp TCRbeta sequences were cross-referenced with sorted blood CD4 and CD8 repertoires so that the CD4 or CD8 identity of scalp clones could be inferred. Imported from immuneACCESS, the table was reduced by TCRdb to in-frame sequences with V and J called. These copies leave out some clones; in studies compared against another copy, an unresolved V gene accounts for under half, and the cause of the remainder is not known. V and J calls and clone size are as listed in that table; D and trimming were resolved from the DNA. A total of approximately 66,000 clones appear in this sample, about three fifths of them only once. Approximately 15% of the sample goes to the ten largest clones.

Its CDR3 holds 14 amino acids, cysteine through phenylalanine. The retained sequence is limited to the CDR3, 42 bases, with the frame set at the first base. In the germline V gene (reference sequence), CDR1 corresponds to MNHEY and CDR2 to SMNVEV. The junction shows trimming of 5 bases on V and 6 bases on J, and the gene matches do not reach 3 bases of it. The sequenced sample was CD8+ T cells sorted from blood, obtained at week 0. The TCR originated in a human donor with alopecia areata. The rearranged chain carries TRBV27 and TRBJ2-1; TRBD2 aligns with 11 central bases. CDR3 sequence: CASSIAGGPNEQFF. In nucleotide form, the sequence is TGTGCCAGCAGTATAGCGGGAGGGCCCAATGAGCAGTTCTTC.